Below, 18 T cell receptor beta chains from the same sample are listed, as sequenced in a study of radiotherapy plus CTLA-4 blockade in lung cancer. Sequencing was performed with immunoSEQ multiplex PCR; in TCRdb, only in-frame clones are kept and a portion is missing. The data show 57,000 or so clones, around 77% seen once. The sample here was peripheral blood, taken from a patient treated with radiotherapy plus ipilimumab. The receptors here all came from a human donor with non-small cell lung cancer who had a complete response to radiotherapy plus ipilimumab.

The chain combines TRBV5-1 with TRBJ1-1; possible D gene TRBD1, 5 bases. The CDR3 extends over 13 amino acids. Per germline, CDR1 SGHRS and CDR2 YFSETQ. V was pared by 1 base and J by 5 bases, with 9 bases between. CDR3 protein: CASSLNRGTEAFF. The CDR3 DNA sequence: TGCGCCAGCAGCTTGAACCGGGGGACTGAAGCTTTCTTT.

The rearrangement joins TRBV30 to TRBJ1-2, with unresolved D. Trimming took 5 bases from V and 0 from J, leaving 16 bases between them. Germline CDR1 and CDR2: GTSNPN and SVGIG (reference sequence). The CDR3 spans 15 residues. The DNA of the CDR3 is TGTGCCTGGGACCGGAGCGGAAAGACTAACTATGGCTACACCTTC. Its translation is CAWDRSGKTNYGYTF.

This clone was detected a few times. CDR3 sequence reads: CASSPGTGHEKLFF. The DNA of the CDR3 is TGTGCCAGCAGCCCCGGGACAGGGCATGAAAAACTGTTTTTT. The genes are TRBV28 and TRBJ1-4, with TRBD1 matching 9 bases. The germline CDR1 and CDR2 sequences are MDHEN and SYDVKM. V lost 6 bases, J lost 6 bases, and 5 bases stayed unmatched. The CDR3 consists of 14 residues.

The chain recombines TRBV19 with TRBJ2-3; 8 bases map to TRBD2. Germline V lookup: CDR1 LNHDA, CDR2 SQIVND (reference sequence). Unmatched junction bases numbered 3, after V lost 0 bases and J lost 4 bases. This CDR3 comprises 15 residues. Written as DNA, the CDR3 is TGTGCCAGTAGTATAGAGGGGACTAGGGCAGATACGCAGTATTTT. It encodes CASSIEGTRADTQYF.

The chain uses TRBV28 and TRBJ1-5; D is uncertain. The CDR3 has 14 amino acids. Per germline, CDR1 MDHEN and CDR2 SYDVKM. Trimming left V 5 bases short and J 4 bases short, with 12 bases between. The CDR3 spells CASSLLTRNQPQHF. CDR3 nucleotides: TGTGCCAGCAGTCTCCTAACGCGGAATCAGCCCCAGCATTTT.

The chain has TRBV19 and TRBJ1-1, with D possibly TRBD1 on 6 matching bases. The CDR3 extends over 14 amino acids. V lost 7 bases and J 0 bases, leaving 12 bases between the germline ends. From germline, CDR1 is LNHDA and CDR2 SQIVND (reference sequence). CDR3 bases: TGTGCCAGTAAGGGCCAGGGGCTGAACACTGAAGCTTTCTTT. This sequence encodes CASKGQGLNTEAFF.

Note on this clone: Other DNA sequences in the sample encode the same CDR3. This chain uses TRBV29-1 with TRBJ1-2; D gene uncertain. The CDR3 contains 12 residues. Looked up from germline, CDR1 is SQVTM and CDR2 is ANQGSEA. The germline V and J ends were trimmed by 4 bases and 1 base, with 7 bases remaining between them. Here the CDR3 reads CSVVGSNYGYTF. CDR3 bases: TGCAGCGTTGTAGGCAGTAACTATGGCTACACCTTC.

V usage is TRBV6-5 and J usage is TRBJ2-7; possible D gene TRBD1, 6 bases. Germline V lookup: CDR1 MNHEY, CDR2 SVGAGI. There are 14 residues in the CDR3. V was clipped by 4 bases and J by 6 bases, with 16 bases between them. The DNA of the CDR3 is TGTGCCAGCAGTTCCTTTGGGGGCTCGGCCGAGCAGTACGTC. It translates to CASSSFGGSAEQYV.

The rearrangement links TRBV6-6 to TRBJ2-5; 9 bases fit TRBD2. The CDR3 contains 15 residues. Losses at the gene ends were 2 bases for V and 5 bases for J; bases not matched to a gene: 6. CDR1 is MNHNY, CDR2 SVGAGI, per germline (reference sequence). The CDR3 sequence: CASSYGREGRETQYF. Written as DNA, the CDR3 is TGTGCCAGCAGTTACGGGCGGGAGGGCCGGGAGACCCAGTACTTC.

The chain joins TRBV5-1 to TRBJ1-2; D remains ambiguous. Germline V gene lookup returns CDR1 SGHRS and CDR2 YFSETQ. The CDR3 runs to 13 residues. V lost 2 bases and J lost 1, with 6 bases in between. The CDR3 DNA reads as TGCGCCAGCAGCTTAGAGGTTAACTATGGCTACACCTTC. It is translated as CASSLEVNYGYTF.

This rearrangement joins TRBV6-5 to TRBJ2-7, with D possibly being TRBD1 (5 bases). CDR3 length: 15 residues. From germline, CDR1 is MNHEY and CDR2 SVGAGI. The V end lost 10 bases, the J end lost 2 bases, and 21 bases lay between the germline ends. For the CDR3, the DNA is TGTGCCACCAAAATGGGGCTAGGGGTTACCTACGAGCAGTACGTC. Its translation is CATKMGLGVTYEQYV.

The V and J genes are TRBV29-1 and TRBJ1-1, with TRBD1 matching 7 bases. Losses at the gene ends were 7 bases for V and 2 bases for J; bases not matched to a gene: 7. This CDR3 has 13 residues. In germline, CDR1 is SQVTM, CDR2 ANQGSEA. CDR3 sequence (DNA): TGCAGCGGGAGACAGGGCCGCAACACTGAAGCTTTCTTT. Translating it yields CSGRQGRNTEAFF.

The J gene is TRBJ1-2, the V gene TRBV6-6; no reliable D call. The CDR3 has 15 residues. Germline CDR1 is MNHNY and CDR2 is SVGAGI (reference sequence). Trimming cost V 6 bases and J 6 bases, with 20 bases left between them. As DNA, the CDR3 is TGTGCCAGCAGAACCCACAATCGACACGAGAATGGCTACACCTTC. Protein sequence: CASRTHNRHENGYTF.

The rearrangement joins TRBV4-3 to TRBJ1-1; D possibly corresponds to TRBD1 (6 bases). This CDR3 spans 18 amino acids. Germline CDR1 is LGHNA and CDR2 is YSLEER. V was shortened by 4 bases and J by 0 bases, with 21 bases between the two germline ends. Here the CDR3 DNA reads TGCGCCAGCAGCCTGAGCATAATAGTGGGACACATGAACACTGAAGCTTTCTTT. The encoded protein is CASSLSIIVGHMNTEAFF.

This chain uses TRBV2 with TRBJ2-2, with D tentatively TRBD1 (5 bases). The germline V and J ends were trimmed by 6 bases and 4 bases, with 9 bases remaining between them. The CDR3 extends over 13 amino acids. Germline assignment: CDR1 SNHLY and CDR2 FYNNEI. The CDR3 loop reads CASSSRATGELFF. The CDR3 DNA reads as TGTGCCAGCAGCTCCAGGGCCACCGGGGAGCTGTTTTTT.

The gene calls are TRBV5-6 and TRBJ2-3; D gene uncertain. Trimming pared 2 bases from V and 3 bases from J, leaving 16 bases between. The CDR3 runs 16 residues. Germline V gives CDR1 SGHDT, CDR2 YYEEEE. The CDR3 nucleotides are TGTGCCAGCAGCTTACCCCCTTTAGGTGGGACAGATACGCAGTATTTT. It encodes CASSLPPLGGTDTQYF.

The CDR3 here is CASSLETGDTYGYTF. CDR3 in DNA: TGCGCCAGCAGCTTGGAGACAGGGGATACCTATGGCTACACCTTC. This rearrangement joins TRBV5-1 to TRBJ1-2; TRBD1 matches at 8 bases. This CDR3 is built from 15 residues. Per germline, CDR1 SGHRS and CDR2 YFSETQ. J gave up 4 bases and V 0 bases, and 5 bases lay outside the gene matches.

The chain employs TRBV5-4 and TRBJ2-1; possible D gene TRBD1, 5 bases. CDR1 and CDR2 (germline): SGHNT, YYREEE (reference sequence). There are 12 residues in the CDR3. With 3 bases removed from V and 4 bases from J, the gap between germline ends came to 5 bases. The CDR3 reads CASSSGYNEQFF. In DNA, the CDR3 is TGTGCCAGCAGCTCAGGGTACAATGAGCAGTTCTTC.